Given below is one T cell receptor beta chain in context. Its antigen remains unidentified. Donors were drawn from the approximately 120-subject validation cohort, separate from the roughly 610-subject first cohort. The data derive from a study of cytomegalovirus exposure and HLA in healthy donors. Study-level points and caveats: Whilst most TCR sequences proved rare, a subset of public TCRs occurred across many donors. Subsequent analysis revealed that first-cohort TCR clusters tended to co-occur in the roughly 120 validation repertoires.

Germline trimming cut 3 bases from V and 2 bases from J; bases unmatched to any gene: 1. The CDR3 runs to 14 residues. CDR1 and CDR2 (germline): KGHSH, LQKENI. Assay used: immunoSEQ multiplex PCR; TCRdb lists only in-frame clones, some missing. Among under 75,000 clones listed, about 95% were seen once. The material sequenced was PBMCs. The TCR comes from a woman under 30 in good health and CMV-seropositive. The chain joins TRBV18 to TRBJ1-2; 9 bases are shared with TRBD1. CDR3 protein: CASSPGTGNYGYTF. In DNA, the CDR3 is TGTGCCAGCTCACCGGGGACAGGGAACTATGGCTACACCTTC.